This TCR beta chain was captured in a study of immune heterogeneity within non-small cell lung tumors. Findings and caveats of the study: Most high-frequency T-cell receptor beta clonotypes were specific to a single patient.

The V end was cut by 4 bases, the J end by 6 bases, with 16 bases between. The V gene's germline CDR1 is MNHEY and CDR2 SVGAGI. The CDR3 is 14 residues long. On this clonotype itself: The antigen is undetermined. A read error is possible here, since a much larger clone lies one base away.

Template came from bulk tumor genomic DNA, at 600 ng per sample. Several biopsies were spaced far apart within each primary tumor and obtained as surgery took place. Curative surgery was performed on patients who had untreated, newly diagnosed non-small cell lung cancer. TCR beta CDR3 regions came from multiplex PCR with 32 forward V and 13 reverse J primers. Via MiXCR, TCRdb re-called the multiplex PCR reads, giving one row per CDR3 protein. The sample shows 25,000 to 40,000 distinct CDR3 sequences, around 30% of them seen only once. The clonotype was recovered from a man aged 35 to 55 with non-small cell lung cancer. V gene TRBV6-5 combines with J gene TRBJ2-7; D might be TRBD2 (5 bases). Sequencing used lung tumor tissue. The CDR3 is CASSWRETILEQYF. The CDR3 DNA follows: TGTGCCAGCAGTTGGCGAGAGACTATCCTCGAGCAGTACTTC.